Given below is one T cell receptor beta chain in context. The sample belongs to a study of OX40 agonist ivuxolimab in advanced cancers. Across the whole study: Clinicians treated patients with ivuxolimab, an agonistic anti-OX40 (CD134) antibody. Prior therapy, whether anti-PD-1, anti-PD-L1 or anti-CTLA-4, was allowed, and roughly 40% had some. Patients were dosed intravenously with ivuxolimab at 0.01 to 10 mg/kg every 2 weeks.

Sequenced by immunoSEQ multiplex PCR; TCRdb stores in-frame clones only, minus some. The repertoire holds tens of thousands of clones, with about 87% as singletons. After removal of 7 bases from V and 9 bases from J, the junction contained 14 bases not matched to a gene. Germline lookup yields CDR1 LNHNV and CDR2 YYDKDF (reference sequence). The CDR3 sequence is 14 residues long. This chain links TRBV15 with TRBJ1-1; 7 nucleotides match TRBD1. The source material was CD4+ or CD8+ T cells sorted from blood, sampled in a trial of the OX40 agonist ivuxolimab. The receptor was derived from an adult with an advanced solid tumor such as melanoma, head and neck, liver or kidney cancer. CDR3 DNA sequence: TGTGCCACCATGGACCGTGGGATACAGGGGAAAGCTTTCTTT. It encodes CATMDRGIQGKAFF.